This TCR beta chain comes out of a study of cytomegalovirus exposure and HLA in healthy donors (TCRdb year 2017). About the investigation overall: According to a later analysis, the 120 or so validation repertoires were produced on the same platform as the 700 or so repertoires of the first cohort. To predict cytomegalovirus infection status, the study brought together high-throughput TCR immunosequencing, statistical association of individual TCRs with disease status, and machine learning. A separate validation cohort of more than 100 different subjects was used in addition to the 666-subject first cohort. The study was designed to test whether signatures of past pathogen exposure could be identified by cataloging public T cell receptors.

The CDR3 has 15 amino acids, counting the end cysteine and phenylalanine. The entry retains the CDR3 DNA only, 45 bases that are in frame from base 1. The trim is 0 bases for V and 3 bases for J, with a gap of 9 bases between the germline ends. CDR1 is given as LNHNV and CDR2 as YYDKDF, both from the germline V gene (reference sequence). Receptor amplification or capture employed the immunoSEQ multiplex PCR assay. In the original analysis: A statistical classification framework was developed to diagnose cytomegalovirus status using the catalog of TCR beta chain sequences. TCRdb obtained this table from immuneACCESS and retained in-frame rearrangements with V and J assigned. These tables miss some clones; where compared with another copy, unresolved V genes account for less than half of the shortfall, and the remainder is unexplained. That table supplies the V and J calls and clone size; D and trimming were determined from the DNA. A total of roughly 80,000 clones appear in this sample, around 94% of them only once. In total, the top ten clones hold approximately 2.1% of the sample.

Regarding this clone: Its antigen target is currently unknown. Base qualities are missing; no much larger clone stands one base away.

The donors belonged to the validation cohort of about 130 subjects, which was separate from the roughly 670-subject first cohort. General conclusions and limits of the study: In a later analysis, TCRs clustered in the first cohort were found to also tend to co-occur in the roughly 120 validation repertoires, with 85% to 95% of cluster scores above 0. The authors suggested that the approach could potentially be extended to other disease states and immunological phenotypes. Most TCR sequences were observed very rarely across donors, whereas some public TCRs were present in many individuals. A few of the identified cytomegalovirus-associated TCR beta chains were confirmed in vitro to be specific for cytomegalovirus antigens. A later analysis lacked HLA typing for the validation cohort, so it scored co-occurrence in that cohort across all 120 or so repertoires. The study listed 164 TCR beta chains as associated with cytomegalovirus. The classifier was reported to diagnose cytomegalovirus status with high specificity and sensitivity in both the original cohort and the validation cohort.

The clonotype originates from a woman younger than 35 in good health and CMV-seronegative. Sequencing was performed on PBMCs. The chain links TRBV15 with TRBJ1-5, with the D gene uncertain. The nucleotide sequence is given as TGTGCCACCAGCAGAGATGGGAGAAACAATCAGCCCCAGCATTTT. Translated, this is CATSRDGRNNQPQHF.